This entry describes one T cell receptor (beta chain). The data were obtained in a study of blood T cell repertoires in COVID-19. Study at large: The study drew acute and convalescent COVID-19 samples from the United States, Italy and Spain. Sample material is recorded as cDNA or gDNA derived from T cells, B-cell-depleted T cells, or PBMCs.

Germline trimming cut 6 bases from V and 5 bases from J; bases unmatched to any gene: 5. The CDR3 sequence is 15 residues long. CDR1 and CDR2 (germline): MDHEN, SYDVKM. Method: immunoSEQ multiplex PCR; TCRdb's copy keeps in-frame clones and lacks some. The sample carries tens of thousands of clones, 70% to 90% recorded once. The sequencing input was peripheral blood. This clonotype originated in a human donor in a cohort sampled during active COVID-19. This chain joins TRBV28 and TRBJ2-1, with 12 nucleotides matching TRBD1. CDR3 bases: TGTGCCAGCAGGGGGGACAGGGGGCGGAACAATGAGCAGTTCTTC. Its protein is CASRGDRGRNNEQFF. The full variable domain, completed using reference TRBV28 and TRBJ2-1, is DVKVTQSSRYLVKRTGEKVFLECVQDMDHENMFWYRQDPGLGLRLIYFSYDVKMKEKGDIPEGYSVSREKKERFSLILESASTNQTSMYLCASRGDRGRNNEQFFGPGTRLTVL.